The sequence of this T cell receptor (beta chain) was determined in a study of cytomegalovirus exposure and HLA in healthy donors. The PCR employed 60 Vbeta primers together with 13 Jbeta primers. The table came from immunoSEQ multiplex PCR; TCRdb's copy has only in-frame clones and leaves some out. The profile shows around 140,000 clones, approximately 80% of them singletons. Germline V lookup: CDR1 MGHRA, CDR2 YSYEKL. CDR3 length: 18 residues. The V segment lost 4 bases and the J segment 2 bases; nucleotides outside the gene matches: 13. The sequence was collected from a young woman in good health and CMV-seronegative. V gene TRBV4-1 combines with J gene TRBJ2-1; TRBD2 agrees at 8 bases. Sequenced: PBMCs. The CDR3 sequence: CASSRSGGSQSTYNEQFF. The CDR3 coding sequence is TGCGCCAGCAGCCGGAGCGGGGGCTCACAGAGCACCTACAATGAGCAGTTCTTC.